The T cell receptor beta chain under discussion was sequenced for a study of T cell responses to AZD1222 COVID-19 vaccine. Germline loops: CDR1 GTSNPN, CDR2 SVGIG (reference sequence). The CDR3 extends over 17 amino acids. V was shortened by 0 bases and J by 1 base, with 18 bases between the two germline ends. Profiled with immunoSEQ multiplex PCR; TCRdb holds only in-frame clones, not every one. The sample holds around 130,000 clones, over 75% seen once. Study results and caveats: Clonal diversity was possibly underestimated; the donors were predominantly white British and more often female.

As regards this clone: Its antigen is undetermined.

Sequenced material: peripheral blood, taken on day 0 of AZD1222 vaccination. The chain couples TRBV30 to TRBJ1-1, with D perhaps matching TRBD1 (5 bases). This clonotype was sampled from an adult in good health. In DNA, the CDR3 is TGTGCCTGGAGTGTACCGGGACCCCGAGGATGGAACACTGAAGCTTTCTTT. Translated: CAWSVPGPRGWNTEAFF.